This T cell receptor (beta chain) emerged from a study of early T cells in non-severe SARS-CoV-2 infection. In the study overall: Investigators sequenced bulk RNA drawn from unsorted whole blood, and chains remained unpaired.

Attached unique molecular identifiers marked individual cDNA molecules. Each CDR3 protein gets one entry after TCRdb re-called the 5' RACE reads with MiXCR. The sample lists more than 90,000 distinct CDR3 sequences, approximately 10% occurring once. Germline loops: CDR1 MNHEY, CDR2 SMNVEV (reference sequence). Trimming removed 5 bases at V and 7 bases at J, with 3 bases between. The CDR3 loop spans 10 amino acids. Sequences were obtained from whole blood. This sequence was found in an adult who was a healthcare worker with PCR-confirmed SARS-CoV-2 infection or an uninfected control (not recorded which). This rearrangement joins TRBV27 to TRBJ1-5; D is unresolved. CDR3 sequence reads: CASSNQPQHF. The CDR3 DNA reads TGTGCCAGCAGTAACCAGCCCCAGCATTTT.